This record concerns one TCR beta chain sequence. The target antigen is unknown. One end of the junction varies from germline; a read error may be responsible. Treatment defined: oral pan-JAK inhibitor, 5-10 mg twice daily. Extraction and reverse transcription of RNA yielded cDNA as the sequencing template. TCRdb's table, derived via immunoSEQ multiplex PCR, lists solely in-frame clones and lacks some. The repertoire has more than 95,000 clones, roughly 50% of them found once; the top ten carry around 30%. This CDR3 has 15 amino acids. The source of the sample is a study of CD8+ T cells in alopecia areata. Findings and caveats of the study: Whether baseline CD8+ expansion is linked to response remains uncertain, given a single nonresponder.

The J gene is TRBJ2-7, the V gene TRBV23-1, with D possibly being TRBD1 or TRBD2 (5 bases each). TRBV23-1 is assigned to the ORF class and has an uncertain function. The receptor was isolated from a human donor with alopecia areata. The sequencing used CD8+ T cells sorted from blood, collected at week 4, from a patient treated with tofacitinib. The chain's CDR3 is CARSHRDPTTYEQYF. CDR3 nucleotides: TGCGCCAGAAGTCACCGGGACCCCACAACCTACGAGCAGTACTTC.